Only a few counts were recorded for the clone carrying this TCR beta chain. The antigen remains undetermined. TCRdb called the multiplex PCR reads again in MiXCR, with one record for every CDR3 protein. The profile shows 120,000 to 150,000 distinct CDR3 sequences, around a third of them singletons. This record belongs to a study of breast tumors, draining lymph nodes, adjacent tissues. Study-level points and caveats: Compared with lymph nodes, tumors were less diverse; compared with nontumor tissue, more. Most tumor T cells seemingly derive from lymph node, then expand in tumor. Compared with basal-like, luminal-like tumors shared significantly more repertoire with nontumor tissue. That most tumor T cells come from lymph nodes remained unproven.

Samples came from axillary lymph nodes draining the breast cancer. This CDR3 region has 14 residues. Germline V CDR1 and CDR2: MGHRA, YSYEKL. V lost 8 bases and J 1 base, leaving 14 bases between the germline ends. Material for sequencing was axillary lymph node tissue. The rearrangement links TRBV4-1 to TRBJ1-1, with D tentatively TRBD1 (6 bases). This TCR came from a female donor with breast cancer. Some clones in this sample may be carry-over from other donors' samples. The CDR3 loop is CASGSYRENTEAFF. In DNA form, the CDR3 reads TGCGCCAGCGGATCTTACAGGGAGAACACTGAAGCTTTCTTT.